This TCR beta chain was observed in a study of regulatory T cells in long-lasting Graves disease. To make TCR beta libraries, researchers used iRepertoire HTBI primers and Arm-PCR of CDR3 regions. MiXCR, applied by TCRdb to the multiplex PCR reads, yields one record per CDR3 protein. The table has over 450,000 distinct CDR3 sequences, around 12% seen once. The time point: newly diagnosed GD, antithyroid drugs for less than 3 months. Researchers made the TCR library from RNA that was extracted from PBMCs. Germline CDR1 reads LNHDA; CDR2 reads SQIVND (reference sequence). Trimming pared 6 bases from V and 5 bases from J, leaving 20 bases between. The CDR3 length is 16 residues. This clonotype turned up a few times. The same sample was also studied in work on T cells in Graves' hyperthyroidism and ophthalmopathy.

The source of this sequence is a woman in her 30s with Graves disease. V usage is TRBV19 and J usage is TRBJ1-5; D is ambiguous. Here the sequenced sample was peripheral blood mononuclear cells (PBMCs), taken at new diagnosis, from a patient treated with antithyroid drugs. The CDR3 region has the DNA TGTGCCAGTAGCGTATACCGGGCCTCGGAGGATCAGCCCCAGCATTTT. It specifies CASSVYRASEDQPQHF.